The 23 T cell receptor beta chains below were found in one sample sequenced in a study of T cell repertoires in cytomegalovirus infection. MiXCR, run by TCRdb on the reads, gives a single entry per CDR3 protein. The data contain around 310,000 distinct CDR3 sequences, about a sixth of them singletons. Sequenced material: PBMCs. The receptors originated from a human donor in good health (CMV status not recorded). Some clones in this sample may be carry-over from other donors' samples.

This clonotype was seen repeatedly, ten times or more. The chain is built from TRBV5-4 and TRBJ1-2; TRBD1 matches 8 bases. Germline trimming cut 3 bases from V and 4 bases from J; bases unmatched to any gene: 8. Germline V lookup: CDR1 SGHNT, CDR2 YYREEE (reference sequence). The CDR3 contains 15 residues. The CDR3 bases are TGTGCCAGCAGCTCCGGACAGGGAGGTGGCTATGGCTACACCTTC. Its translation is CASSSGQGGGYGYTF.

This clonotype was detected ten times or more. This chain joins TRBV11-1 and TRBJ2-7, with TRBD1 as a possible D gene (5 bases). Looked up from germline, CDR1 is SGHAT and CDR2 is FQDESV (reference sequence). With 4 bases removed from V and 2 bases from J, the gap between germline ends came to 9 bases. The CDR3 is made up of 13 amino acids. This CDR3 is CASSSDNTYEQYF. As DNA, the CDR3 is TGTGCCAGCAGCTCGGACAACACCTACGAGCAGTACTTC.

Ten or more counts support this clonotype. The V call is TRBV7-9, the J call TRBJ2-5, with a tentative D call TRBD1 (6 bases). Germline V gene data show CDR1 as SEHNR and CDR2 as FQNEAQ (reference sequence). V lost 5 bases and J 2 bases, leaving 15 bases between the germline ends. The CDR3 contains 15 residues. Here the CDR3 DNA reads TGTGCCAGCAGCCTGTCACAGGGTCTGCAAGAGACCCAGTACTTC. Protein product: CASSLSQGLQETQYF.

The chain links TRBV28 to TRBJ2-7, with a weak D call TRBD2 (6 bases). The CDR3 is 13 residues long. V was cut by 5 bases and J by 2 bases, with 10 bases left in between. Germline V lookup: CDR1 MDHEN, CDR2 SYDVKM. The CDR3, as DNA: TGTGCCAGCAGTGTGCGGGGCCCCTACGAGCAGTACTTC. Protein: CASSVRGPYEQYF.

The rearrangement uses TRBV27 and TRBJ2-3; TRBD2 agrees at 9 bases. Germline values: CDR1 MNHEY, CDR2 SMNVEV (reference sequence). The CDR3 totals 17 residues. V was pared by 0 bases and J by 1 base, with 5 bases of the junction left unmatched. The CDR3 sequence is CASSLSLAGIRTDTQYF. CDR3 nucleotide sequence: TGTGCCAGCAGTTTATCCCTAGCGGGGATTCGCACAGATACGCAGTATTTT.

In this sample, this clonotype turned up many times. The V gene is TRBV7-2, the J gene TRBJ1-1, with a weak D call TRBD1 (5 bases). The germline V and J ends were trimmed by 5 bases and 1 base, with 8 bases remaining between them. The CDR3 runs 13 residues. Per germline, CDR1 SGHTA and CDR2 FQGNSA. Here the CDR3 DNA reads TGTGCCAGCAGCACCGACAGGAACACTGAAGCTTTCTTT. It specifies CASSTDRNTEAFF.

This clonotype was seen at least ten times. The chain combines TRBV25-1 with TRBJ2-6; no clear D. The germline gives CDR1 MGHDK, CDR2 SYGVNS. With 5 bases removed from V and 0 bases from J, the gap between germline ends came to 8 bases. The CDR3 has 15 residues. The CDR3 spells CASSPDISGANVLTF. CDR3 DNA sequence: TGTGCCAGCAGTCCAGACATCTCTGGGGCCAACGTCCTGACTTTC.

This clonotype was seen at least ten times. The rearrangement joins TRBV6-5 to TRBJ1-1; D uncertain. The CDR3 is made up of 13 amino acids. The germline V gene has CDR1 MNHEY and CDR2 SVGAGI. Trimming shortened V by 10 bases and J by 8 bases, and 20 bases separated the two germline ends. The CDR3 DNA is TGTGCCACGACTGAGGTCGGGTTGCGGGAAGCTTTCTTT. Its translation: CATTEVGLREAFF.

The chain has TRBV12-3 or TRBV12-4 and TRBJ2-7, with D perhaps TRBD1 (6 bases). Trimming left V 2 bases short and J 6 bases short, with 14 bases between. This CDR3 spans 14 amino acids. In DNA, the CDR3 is TGTGCCAGCAGTTTAAACAGGGCATCCGGCGAGCAGTACTTC. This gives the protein CASSLNRASGEQYF.

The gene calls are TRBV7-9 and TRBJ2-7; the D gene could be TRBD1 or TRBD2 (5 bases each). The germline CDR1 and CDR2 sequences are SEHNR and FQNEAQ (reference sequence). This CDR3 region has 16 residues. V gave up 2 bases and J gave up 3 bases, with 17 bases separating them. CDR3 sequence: CASSLWNGAGIYEQYF. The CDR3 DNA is TGTGCCAGCAGCTTATGGAACGGGGCAGGGATCTACGAGCAGTACTTC.

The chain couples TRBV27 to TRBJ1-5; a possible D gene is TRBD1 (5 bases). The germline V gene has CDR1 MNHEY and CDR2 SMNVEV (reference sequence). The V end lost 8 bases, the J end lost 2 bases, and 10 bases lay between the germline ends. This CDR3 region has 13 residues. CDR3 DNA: TGTGCCAGCGGGAGGGACGGCAATCAGCCCCAGCATTTT. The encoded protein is CASGRDGNQPQHF.

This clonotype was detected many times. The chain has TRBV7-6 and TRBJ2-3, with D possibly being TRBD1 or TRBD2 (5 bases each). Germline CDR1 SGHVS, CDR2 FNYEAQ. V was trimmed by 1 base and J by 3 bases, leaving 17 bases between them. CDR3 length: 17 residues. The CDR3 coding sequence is TGTGCCAGCAGCTTAGTATCGGGGCTCCGAGGGACAGATACGCAGTATTTT. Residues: CASSLVSGLRGTDTQYF.

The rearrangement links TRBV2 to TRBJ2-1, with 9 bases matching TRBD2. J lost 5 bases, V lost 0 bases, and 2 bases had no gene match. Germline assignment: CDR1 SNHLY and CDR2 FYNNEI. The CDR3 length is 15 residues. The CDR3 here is CASSEARGGNNEQFF. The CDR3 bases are TGTGCCAGCAGTGAAGCGCGGGGGGGCAACAATGAGCAGTTCTTC.

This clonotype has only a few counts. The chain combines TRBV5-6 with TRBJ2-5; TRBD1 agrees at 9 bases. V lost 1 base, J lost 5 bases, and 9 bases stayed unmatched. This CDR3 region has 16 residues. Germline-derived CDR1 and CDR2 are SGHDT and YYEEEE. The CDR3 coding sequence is TGTGCCAGCAGCTTGCTTGGACAGGGGTATCAGGAGACCCAGTACTTC. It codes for CASSLLGQGYQETQYF.

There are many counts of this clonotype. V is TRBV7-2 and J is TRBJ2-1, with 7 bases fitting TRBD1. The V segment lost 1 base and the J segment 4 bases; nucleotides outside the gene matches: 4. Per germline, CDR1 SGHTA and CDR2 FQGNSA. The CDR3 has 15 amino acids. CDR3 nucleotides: TGTGCCAGCAGCTTAGGGACAGGAAGGTACAATGAGCAGTTCTTC. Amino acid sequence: CASSLGTGRYNEQFF. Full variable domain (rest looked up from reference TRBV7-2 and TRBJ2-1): GAGVSQSPSNKVTEKGKDVELRCDPISGHTALYWYRQSLGQGLEFLIYFQGNSAPDKSGLPSDRFSAERTGGSVSTLTIQRTQQEDSAVYLCASSLGTGRYNEQFFGPGTRLTVL.

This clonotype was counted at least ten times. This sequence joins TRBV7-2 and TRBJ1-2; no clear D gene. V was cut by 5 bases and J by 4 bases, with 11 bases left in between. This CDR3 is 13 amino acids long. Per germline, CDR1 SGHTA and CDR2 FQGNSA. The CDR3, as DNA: TGTGCCAGCAGCAGGGATCACAGCTATGGCTACACCTTC. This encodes CASSRDHSYGYTF.

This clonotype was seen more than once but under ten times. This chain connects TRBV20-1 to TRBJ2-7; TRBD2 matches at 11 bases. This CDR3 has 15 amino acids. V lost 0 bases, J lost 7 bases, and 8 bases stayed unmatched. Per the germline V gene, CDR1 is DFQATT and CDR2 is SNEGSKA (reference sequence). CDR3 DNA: TGCAGTGCTAGAGAACGTAGCGGGGGGGCGAAAGAGCAGTACTTC. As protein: CSARERSGGAKEQYF.

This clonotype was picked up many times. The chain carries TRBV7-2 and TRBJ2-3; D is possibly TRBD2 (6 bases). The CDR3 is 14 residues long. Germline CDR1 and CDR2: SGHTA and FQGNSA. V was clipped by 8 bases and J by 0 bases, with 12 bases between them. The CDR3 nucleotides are TGTGCCAGCGCCTTTGGACTAAGCACAGATACGCAGTATTTT. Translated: CASAFGLSTDTQYF. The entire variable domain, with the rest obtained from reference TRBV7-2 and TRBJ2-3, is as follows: GAGVSQSPSNKVTEKGKDVELRCDPISGHTALYWYRQSLGQGLEFLIYFQGNSAPDKSGLPSDRFSAERTGGSVSTLTIQRTQQEDSAVYLCASAFGLSTDTQYFGPGTRLTVL.

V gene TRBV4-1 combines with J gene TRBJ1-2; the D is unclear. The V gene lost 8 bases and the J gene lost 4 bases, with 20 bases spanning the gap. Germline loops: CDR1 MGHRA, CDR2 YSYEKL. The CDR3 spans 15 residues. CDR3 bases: TGCGCCAGCTCTAGGCCAGAGGCGAGCGGCTATGGCTACACCTTC. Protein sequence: CASSRPEASGYGYTF.

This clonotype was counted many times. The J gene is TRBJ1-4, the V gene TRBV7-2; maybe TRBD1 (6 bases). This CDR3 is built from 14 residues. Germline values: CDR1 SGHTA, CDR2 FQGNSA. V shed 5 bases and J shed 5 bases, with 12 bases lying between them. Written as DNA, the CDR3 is TGTGCCAGCAGCCGACAGGAGGGGAATGAAAAACTGTTTTTT. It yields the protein CASSRQEGNEKLFF. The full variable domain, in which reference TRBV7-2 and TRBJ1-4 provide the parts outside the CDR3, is GAGVSQSPSNKVTEKGKDVELRCDPISGHTALYWYRQSLGQGLEFLIYFQGNSAPDKSGLPSDRFSAERTGGSVSTLTIQRTQQEDSAVYLCASSRQEGNEKLFFGSGTQLSVL.

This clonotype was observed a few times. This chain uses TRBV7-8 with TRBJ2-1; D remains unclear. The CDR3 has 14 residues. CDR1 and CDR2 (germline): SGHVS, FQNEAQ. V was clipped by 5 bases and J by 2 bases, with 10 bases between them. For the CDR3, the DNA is TGTGCCAGCAGCGACCCTGTAGCCTACAATGAGCAGTTCTTC. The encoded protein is CASSDPVAYNEQFF.

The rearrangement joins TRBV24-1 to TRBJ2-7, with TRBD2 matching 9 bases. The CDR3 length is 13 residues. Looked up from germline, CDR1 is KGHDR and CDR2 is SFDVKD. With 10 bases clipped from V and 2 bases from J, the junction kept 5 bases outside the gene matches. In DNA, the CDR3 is TGTGCCACGCCAGCGGGGGGCACCTACGAGCAGTACTTC. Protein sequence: CATPAGGTYEQYF.

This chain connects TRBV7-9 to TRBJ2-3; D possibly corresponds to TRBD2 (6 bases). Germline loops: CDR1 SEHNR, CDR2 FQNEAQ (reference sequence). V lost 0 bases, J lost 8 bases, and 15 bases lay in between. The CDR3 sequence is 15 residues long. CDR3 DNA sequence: TGTGCCAGCAGCTTAGCCCTAGGAGGGGAAGGTACGCAGTATTTT. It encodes CASSLALGGEGTQYF.